This is a list of T cell receptor beta chains from one sample in a study of shared clonotypes between healthy human individuals. TCRdb keeps only in-frame clones here, not all; method: immunoSEQ multiplex PCR. This sample has some 2 million clones; about 95% occur once, and the top ten carry approximately 1.2%. Source material: naive CD8+ T cells sorted from blood. Receptor source: a man between 18 and 29 years old in good health. CDR3s leave out the opening cysteine and the closing phenylalanine or tryptophan. Each record gives: V gene, J gene, CDR3 length, CDR3 protein.

v_call: TRBV5-4; j_call: TRBJ2-7; cdr3_length: 13; cdr3_aa: ASSPDRGRGHEQY
v_call: TRBV7-9; j_call: TRBJ2-2; cdr3_length: 14; cdr3_aa: ASTQHRGGHTGELF
v_call: TRBV6-5; j_call: TRBJ2-2; cdr3_length: 14; cdr3_aa: ASSYSSGEYTGELF
v_call: TRBV12-5; j_call: TRBJ2-5; cdr3_length: 14; cdr3_aa: ASGFTSNGDRETQY
v_call: TRBV6-6; j_call: TRBJ1-1; cdr3_length: 12; cdr3_aa: ASGPGRGNTEAF
v_call: TRBV11-2; j_call: TRBJ2-7; cdr3_length: 13; cdr3_aa: ASSLDLEGTYEQY
v_call: TRBV4-1; j_call: TRBJ2-3; cdr3_length: 11; cdr3_aa: ASTGTIADTQY
v_call: TRBV5-8; j_call: TRBJ2-7; cdr3_length: 14; cdr3_aa: ASSITGTGAFHEQY
v_call: TRBV28; j_call: TRBJ2-1; cdr3_length: 12; cdr3_aa: ASSWGQGPNEQF
v_call: TRBV29-1; j_call: TRBJ2-2; cdr3_length: 12; cdr3_aa: SVALRGEAGELF
v_call: TRBV4-1; j_call: TRBJ2-7; cdr3_length: 13; cdr3_aa: ASSHSPPGSYEQY
v_call: TRBV19; j_call: TRBJ2-7; cdr3_length: 13; cdr3_aa: ASSIGKVATHEQY
v_call: TRBV6-5; j_call: TRBJ1-2; cdr3_length: 13; cdr3_aa: ASSPFRTGNYGYT
v_call: TRBV7-9; j_call: TRBJ2-1; cdr3_length: 13; cdr3_aa: ASSYSGTAENEQF
v_call: TRBV29-1; j_call: TRBJ2-1; cdr3_length: 12; cdr3_aa: SVVVSGGSNEQF
v_call: TRBV4-3; j_call: TRBJ1-1; cdr3_length: 12; cdr3_aa: ASSLGRGGTEAF
v_call: TRBV5-6; j_call: TRBJ2-2; cdr3_length: 10; cdr3_aa: ASSLWGGELF
v_call: TRBV6-1; j_call: TRBJ1-1; cdr3_length: 11; cdr3_aa: ASSGNRVTEAF
v_call: TRBV5-1; j_call: TRBJ2-1; cdr3_length: 14; cdr3_aa: ASSGGGQVNYNEQF
v_call: TRBV27; j_call: TRBJ1-1; cdr3_length: 14; cdr3_aa: ASSLGTGWSQTEAF
v_call: TRBV19; j_call: TRBJ2-3; cdr3_length: 12; cdr3_aa: ATHAGWSTDTQY
v_call: TRBV30; j_call: TRBJ2-1; cdr3_length: 13; cdr3_aa: AWSVSTGGPNEQF
v_call: TRBV28; j_call: TRBJ1-2; cdr3_length: 12; cdr3_aa: ASSWDTANYGYT
v_call: TRBV7-9; j_call: TRBJ2-1; cdr3_length: 15; cdr3_aa: ASSFFRSTGSYNEQF
v_call: TRBV6-1; j_call: TRBJ1-5; cdr3_length: 13; cdr3_aa: ASSEAQVSNQPQH
v_call: TRBV4-1; j_call: TRBJ1-4; cdr3_length: 15; cdr3_aa: ASSQGGSRTTNEKLF
v_call: TRBV7-9; j_call: TRBJ2-7; cdr3_length: 13; cdr3_aa: ASSLDRKGSYEQY
v_call: TRBV7-8; j_call: TRBJ2-7; cdr3_length: 13; cdr3_aa: ASSYGPGGVYEQY
v_call: TRBV28; j_call: TRBJ1-1; cdr3_length: 11; cdr3_aa: ATGVGGGTEAF
v_call: TRBV2; j_call: TRBJ2-6; cdr3_length: 17; cdr3_aa: ASSEPGGGVSSGANVLT
v_call: TRBV7-9; j_call: TRBJ1-6; cdr3_length: 12; cdr3_aa: ASSGSTVGSPLH
v_call: TRBV7-9; j_call: TRBJ1-4; cdr3_length: 12; cdr3_aa: ASSPTGAGEKLF
v_call: TRBV30; j_call: TRBJ2-7; cdr3_length: 12; cdr3_aa: AWSVRRYSYEQY
v_call: TRBV28; j_call: TRBJ2-3; cdr3_length: 12; cdr3_aa: ASSLTGGTDTQY
v_call: TRBV7-9; j_call: TRBJ1-5; cdr3_length: 13; cdr3_aa: ASSLADSDNQPQH
v_call: TRBV10-3; j_call: TRBJ2-7; cdr3_length: 11; cdr3_aa: AINPGNPYEQY
v_call: TRBV30; j_call: TRBJ2-5; cdr3_length: 12; cdr3_aa: AWRGPGSGETQY
v_call: TRBV4-3; j_call: TRBJ2-7; cdr3_length: 13; cdr3_aa: ASSQEYMGSYEQY
v_call: TRBV6-5; j_call: TRBJ1-2; cdr3_length: 13; cdr3_aa: ASSYSAGDYYGYT
v_call: TRBV19; j_call: TRBJ1-6; cdr3_length: 13; cdr3_aa: ASGPGVSYNSPLH
v_call: TRBV4-1; j_call: TRBJ2-5; cdr3_length: 13; cdr3_aa: ASSHPGGGRETQY